The rows below give T cell receptor beta chains drawn from one sample of a study of T cells in tuberculosis. Clones were read by immunoSEQ multiplex PCR, and TCRdb kept only the in-frame ones, dropping some. The data contain just under 45,000 clones, 94% of them singletons. Material for sequencing was PBMCs. Every receptor here comes from a donor aged 10-29 years with latent tuberculosis or without tuberculosis infection. Some clones in this sample may be carry-over from other donors' samples. Both conserved end residues are part of each CDR3.

v_call	j_call	cdr3_length	cdr3_aa
TRBV18	TRBJ1-2	15	CASSPARDINYGYTF
TRBV12-5	TRBJ1-5	17	CASGLVLGRERNQPQHF
TRBV6-1	TRBJ1-5	13	CASRDTYNQPQHF
TRBV25-1	TRBJ2-7	16	CASSDPGTGIFHEQYF
TRBV5-6	TRBJ1-3	15	CASSLGGQIGNTIYF
TRBV7-9	TRBJ1-2	12	CASSADSYGYTF
TRBV7-2	TRBJ2-3	11	CASSFAGTQYF
TRBV19	TRBJ2-7	14	CASSRGRTADEQYF
TRBV2	TRBJ1-2	17	CASRPRGQGTGGMGYTF
TRBV7-2	TRBJ1-2	14	CASSLEAGWYGYTF
TRBV7-2	TRBJ1-2	17	CASSTGQGALANYGYTF
TRBV4-3	TRBJ1-4	14	CASSQGRQSEKLFF
TRBV10-3	TRBJ2-7	14	CAISDASGTSEQYF
TRBV11-3	TRBJ2-7	15	CASSPEGAKRYEQYF
TRBV9	TRBJ2-7	14	CASSVAVYSYEQYF
TRBV4-1	TRBJ2-7	18	CASSQDVGGGVFSYEQYF
TRBV5-6	TRBJ2-7	16	CASSPDTTGRVHEQYF
TRBV28	TRBJ1-1	13	CATSPGGVQSAFF
TRBV6-5	TRBJ1-4	16	CASSYLRGATNEKLFF
TRBV29-1	TRBJ2-3	12	CSVEAEADTQYF
TRBV5-6	TRBJ1-4	15	CASSLSGAANEKLFF
TRBV2	TRBJ2-2	14	CASGLAGGTGELFF
TRBV5-6	TRBJ2-5	12	CASSLAGETQYF
TRBV25-1	TRBJ2-1	15	CASSESGLAGNEQFF
TRBV7-8	TRBJ1-2	13	CASSRQGGQGYTF
TRBV4-1	TRBJ1-1	14	CASSYDTGNTEAFF
TRBV15	TRBJ2-1	14	CATSRAWGDIEQFF
TRBV18	TRBJ2-5	16	CASSPLTTGGSETQYF
TRBV7-2	TRBJ2-7	15	CASSLGTGTLYEQYF
TRBV30	TRBJ2-5	18	CAWSALRTSGGTRGTQYF
TRBV29-1	TRBJ2-2	14	CSGQGGLYTGELFF
TRBV5-6	TRBJ2-1	14	CASSYRSSYNEQFF
TRBV6-5	TRBJ1-2	15	CASSFDDRGLYGYTF
TRBV28	TRBJ1-5	17	CASSLPGGGRFGQPQHF
TRBV6-1	TRBJ1-5	13	CASSEGLHQPQHF
TRBV5-1	TRBJ1-1	14	CASSLLAGDTEAFF
TRBV7-2	TRBJ2-1	15	CASSIGLAANNEQFF
TRBV27	TRBJ2-7	15	CASSLYLGQTYEQYF
TRBV29-1	TRBJ2-4	14	CSANLGGGINIQYF
TRBV4-2	TRBJ2-7	13	CASSHGSGYEQYF
TRBV28	TRBJ1-5	14	CASSFRGAGQPQHF
TRBV28	TRBJ1-5	15	CASSPDYRGHQPQHF
TRBV6-6	TRBJ2-7	16	CASSPGPRSGSYEQYF
TRBV7-8	TRBJ2-7	21	CASSILGGGQGASTSSYEQYF
TRBV7-9	TRBJ2-7	16	CASSKTGTSGIYEQYF
TRBV5-1	TRBJ2-5	14	CASSLAGSQETQYF
TRBV13	TRBJ1-5	15	CASSQSRGRVQPQHF
TRBV5-1	TRBJ1-1	16	CASSYNRQGSGTEAFF
TRBV7-9	TRBJ1-2	17	CASSFKQRTTYSYGYTF
TRBV10-3	TRBJ2-7	15	CAISVVSGTSGEQYF
TRBV2	TRBJ1-1	15	CANTEEEELNTEAFF
TRBV4-3	TRBJ2-2	17	CASGGLAGGIYTGELFF
TRBV23-1	TRBJ2-1	15	CASSPKPMEGGEQFF
TRBV7-9	TRBJ2-1	15	CASSQRQGSYNEQFF
TRBV7-9	TRBJ2-2	14	CASHRVLNTGELFF
TRBV18	TRBJ1-2	13	CASSRAGAGGYTF
TRBV7-2	TRBJ1-5	14	CASSLDSSNQPQHF
TRBV28	TRBJ2-3	15	CASSSTGTITDTQYF
TRBV28	TRBJ1-1	16	CASSPLPLDRNTEAFF